Included here is one TCR beta chain sequence, with context. Its specificity is not known. This sample stems from a study of T cells after yellow fever vaccination. Overall study findings and caveats: Within FACS-sorted repertoires, abundant clonotypes contaminating from the bulk population could be present. The secondary response showed a weaker magnitude and a faster peak, day 5 versus 15.

5'RACE template switching added a universal primer site and UMIs to TCR cDNA. Via MiXCR, TCRdb re-called the 5' RACE reads, giving one row per CDR3 protein. This sample has roughly 170,000 distinct CDR3 sequences, with about a tenth found just once. This CDR3 contains 8 residues. V was trimmed by 5 bases and J by 11 bases, leaving 0 bases between them. CDR1 is SEHNR and CDR2 is FQNEAQ in the germline V gene (reference sequence). This TCR came from a man between 18 and 35 years old who received the YFV17D yellow fever vaccine. V and J are TRBV7-9 and TRBJ2-2; D is unclear. The sample here was CD8+ T cells sorted from PBMCs, taken 45 days after the yellow fever booster vaccination. This chain's CDR3 is CASSELFF. CDR3 sequence (DNA): TGTGCCAGCAGCGAGCTGTTTTTT.